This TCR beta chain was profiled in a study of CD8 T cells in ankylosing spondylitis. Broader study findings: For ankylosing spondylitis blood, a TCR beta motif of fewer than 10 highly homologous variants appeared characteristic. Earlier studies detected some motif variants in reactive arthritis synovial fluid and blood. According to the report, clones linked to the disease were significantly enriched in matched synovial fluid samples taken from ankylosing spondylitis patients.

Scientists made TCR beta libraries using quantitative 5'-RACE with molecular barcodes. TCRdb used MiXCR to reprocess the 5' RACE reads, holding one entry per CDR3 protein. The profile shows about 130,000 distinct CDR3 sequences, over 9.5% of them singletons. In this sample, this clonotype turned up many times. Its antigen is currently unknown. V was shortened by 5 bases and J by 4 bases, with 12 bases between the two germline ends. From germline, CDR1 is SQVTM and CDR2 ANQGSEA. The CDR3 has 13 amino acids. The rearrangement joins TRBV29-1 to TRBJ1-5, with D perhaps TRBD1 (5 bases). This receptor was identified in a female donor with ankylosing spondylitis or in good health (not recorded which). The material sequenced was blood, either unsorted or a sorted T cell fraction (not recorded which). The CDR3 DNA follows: TGCAGCGTTTCTCAGGGCGAGAATCAGCCCCAGCATTTT. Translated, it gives CSVSQGENQPQHF.